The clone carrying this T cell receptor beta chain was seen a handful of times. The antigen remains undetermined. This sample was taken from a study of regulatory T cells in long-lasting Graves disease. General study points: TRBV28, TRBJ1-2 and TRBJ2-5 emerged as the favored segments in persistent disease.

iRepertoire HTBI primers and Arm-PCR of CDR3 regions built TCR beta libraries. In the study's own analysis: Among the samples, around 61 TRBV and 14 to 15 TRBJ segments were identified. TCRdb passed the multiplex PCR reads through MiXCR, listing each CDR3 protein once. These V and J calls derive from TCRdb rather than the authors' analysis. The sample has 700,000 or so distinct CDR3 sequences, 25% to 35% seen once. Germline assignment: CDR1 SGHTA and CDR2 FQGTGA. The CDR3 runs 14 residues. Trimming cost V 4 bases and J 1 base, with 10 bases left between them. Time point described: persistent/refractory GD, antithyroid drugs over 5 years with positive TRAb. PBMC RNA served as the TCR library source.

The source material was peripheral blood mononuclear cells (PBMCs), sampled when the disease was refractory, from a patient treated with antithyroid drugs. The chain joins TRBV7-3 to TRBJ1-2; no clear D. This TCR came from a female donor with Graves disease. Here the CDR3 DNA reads TGTGCCAGCAGCTCCCAAGGTGGTAACTATGGCTACACCTTC. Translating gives CASSSQGGNYGYTF. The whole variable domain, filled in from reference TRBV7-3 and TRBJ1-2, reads GAGVSQTPSNKVTEKGKYVELRCDPISGHTALYWYRQSLGQGPEFLIYFQGTGAADDSGLPNDRFFAVRPEGSVSTLKIQRTERGDSAVYLCASSSQGGNYGYTFGSGTRLTVV.